One and the same sample provided the 10 T cell receptor beta chains below, sequenced in a study of neurological immune-mediated disorders. TCRdb itself ran the 5' RACE reads through MiXCR, one entry per CDR3 protein. Of approximately 50,000 distinct CDR3 sequences in the sample, around 10% were seen once. The sample was PBMCs. These receptors were taken from an older man with HTLV-1-associated myelopathy (HAM/TSP).

This chain connects TRBV7-2 to TRBJ2-1, with a possible D match to TRBD1 (5 bases). The CDR3 is made up of 11 amino acids. Between the trimmed V and J ends, which lost 5 bases and 10 bases, there was a span of 9 bases. CDR1 and CDR2 from the germline V gene are SGHTA and FQGNSA. CDR3 sequence reads: CASSRTLEQFF. In DNA, the CDR3 is TGTGCCAGCAGCCGGACACTCGAGCAGTTCTTC.

In this sample, this clonotype turned up many times. The CDR3 ends on some other residue instead of the conserved phenylalanine or tryptophan, so this is likely a read error. Because the CDR3's place on the DNA is in doubt, the DNA is left out and the CDR3 is given as listed by TCRdb. The chain uses TRBV19 and TRBJ2-1; the table's D call of TRBD2 was not tested on the DNA. Germline lookup yields CDR1 LNHDA and CDR2 SQIVND (reference sequence). 12 amino acids form the CDR3, both terminal residues included. Here the CDR3 reads CASSTTSGRASL.

This clonotype was seen ten or more times. The DNA for the CDR3 is TGTGCCAGCTCACCTCAGGGTGCCTACAATGAGCAGTTCTTC. Amino acid sequence: CASSPQGAYNEQFF. The chain combines TRBV18 with TRBJ2-1; maybe TRBD1 (5 bases). The length of the CDR3 is 14 residues. Trimming removed 3 bases at V and 2 bases at J, with 8 bases between. Germline assignment: CDR1 KGHSH and CDR2 LQKENI.

Many counts were recorded for this clonotype. This rearrangement joins TRBV7-2 to TRBJ2-7; D might be TRBD1 or TRBD2, each matching 5 bases. This CDR3 has 13 amino acids. V lost 5 bases and J 3 bases, leaving 11 bases between the germline ends. From germline, CDR1 is SGHTA and CDR2 FQGNSA. CDR3 residues: CASSRQRGYEQYF. CDR3 nucleotides: TGTGCCAGCAGCCGCCAGAGGGGCTACGAGCAGTACTTC.

The rearrangement uses TRBV18 and TRBJ2-1; no reliable D call. V lost 0 bases and J 7 bases, leaving 19 bases between the germline ends. CDR3 size: 17 residues. The germline gives CDR1 KGHSH, CDR2 LQKENI. CDR3 sequence: CASSPPRRSPQDNEQFF. The CDR3 region has the DNA TGTGCCAGCTCACCACCGCGTCGAAGCCCGCAAGATAATGAGCAGTTCTTC.

In this sample, this clonotype turned up many times. The chain carries TRBV7-2 and TRBJ2-1; possible D gene TRBD1, 5 bases. Per germline, CDR1 SGHTA and CDR2 FQGNSA. The length of the CDR3 is 15 residues. Trimming pared 6 bases from V and 1 base from J, leaving 13 bases between. Here the CDR3 reads CASRQSQGSYNEQFF. For the CDR3, the DNA is TGTGCCAGCAGACAAAGCCAGGGATCCTACAATGAGCAGTTCTTC. The whole variable domain, remainder taken from reference TRBV7-2 and TRBJ2-1, is GAGVSQSPSNKVTEKGKDVELRCDPISGHTALYWYRQSLGQGLEFLIYFQGNSAPDKSGLPSDRFSAERTGGSVSTLTIQRTQQEDSAVYLCASRQSQGSYNEQFFGPGTRLTVL.

There are many counts of this clonotype. The rearrangement joins TRBV5-1 to TRBJ2-5, with D tentatively TRBD1 (6 bases). CDR1 and CDR2 (germline): SGHRS, YFSETQ. The CDR3 extends over 15 amino acids. V lost 4 bases and J 3 bases, leaving 16 bases between the germline ends. The CDR3 DNA reads TGCGCCAGCAGCGTGGTGCTTCGGGACAAAGAGACCCAGTACTTC. Residues: CASSVVLRDKETQYF.

This clonotype has at least ten counts. The V call is TRBV27, the J call TRBJ1-2; D perhaps matches TRBD1 (6 bases). The V gene's germline CDR1 is MNHEY and CDR2 SMNVEV (reference sequence). This CDR3 is 15 amino acids long. V was shortened by 2 bases and J by 2 bases, with 12 bases between the two germline ends. CDR3 protein: CASSLAGANNYGYTF. CDR3 nucleotides: TGTGCCAGCAGTTTAGCAGGGGCCAACAACTATGGCTACACCTTC.

This clonotype was detected ten times or more. The chain joins TRBV6-6 to TRBJ1-5, with D possibly TRBD1 on 5 matching bases. The CDR3 length is 18 residues. The V and J ends lost 6 bases and 0 bases respectively, with 21 bases between them. Looked up from germline, CDR1 is MNHNY and CDR2 is SVGAGI (reference sequence). This CDR3 is CASRAEGFLLNSNQPQHF. CDR3 bases: TGTGCCAGCAGAGCCGAGGGGTTCTTGTTGAATAGCAATCAGCCCCAGCATTTT.

In the case of this clonotype: A much bigger clone sits one base away, suggesting this may be a read error. This chain uses TRBV7-9 with TRBJ2-6, with D perhaps matching TRBD1 (5 bases). The CDR3 runs to 15 residues. Germline V gives CDR1 SEHNR, CDR2 FQNEAQ (reference sequence). This chain's CDR3 is CASSVRLSGANVLAF. Here the CDR3 DNA reads TGTGCCAGCAGCGTCAGGCTCTCTGGGGCCAACGTCCTGGCTTTC. The full variable domain, with the rest looked up from reference TRBV7-9 and TRBJ2-6, is DTGVSQNPRHKITKRGQNVTFRCDPISEHNRLYWYRQTLGQGPEFLTYFQNEAQLEKSRLLSDRFSAERPKGSFSTLEIQRTEQGDSAMYLCASSVRLSGANVLAFGAGSRLTVL.